This TCR beta chain is from a study of technical replicates of blood from several donors. Sequencing used immunoSEQ multiplex PCR; TCRdb keeps in-frame clones, though not all of them. The repertoire holds about 78,000 clones, with just under 95% as singletons. The sample taken for sequencing was T cells isolated from PBMCs. This receptor was taken from a human donor in good health.

CDR3 region: CASSQESEKLFF. CDR3 coding DNA: TGTGCCAGCTCACAGGAGTCTGAAAAACTGTTTTTT. The chain uses TRBV18 and TRBJ1-4; D gene ambiguous. Germline CDR1 and CDR2: KGHSH and LQKENI. CDR3 size: 12 residues. The V end was cut by 4 bases, the J end by 7 bases, with 7 bases between.